This T cell receptor beta chain was recorded in a study of prognosis after radiotherapy for stage I lung cancer. Study details: Newly diagnosed primary stage I lung tumors were found in roughly 13 patients, while oligometastatic NSCLC after surgical resection of the primary tumor was found in about 5. Regarding the study as a whole: Whether the expanded TCR clones were tumor-specific was not determined. Some patients went on to develop distant metastases. Their Shannon entropy after stereotactic body radiation therapy was lower, and its change from baseline was also lower.

The authors amplified TCR beta CDR3 from genomic DNA using two-round multiplex PCR. Primers were specific to each TRBV and TRBJ gene in first-round PCR. One entry per CDR3 protein, called by TCRdb with MiXCR from the multiplex PCR reads. Here the sample spans 13,000 or so distinct CDR3 sequences, less than 50% being singletons. Peripheral blood was collected in volumes of roughly 6 milliliters at each of two time points. Germline assignment: CDR1 SGHVS and CDR2 FQNEAQ. The CDR3 sequence is 14 residues long. Trimming removed 3 bases from V and 2 bases from J, with 9 bases in between. Sample share makes this clonotype medium-sized. The antigen is unknown.

The rearrangement links TRBV7-8 to TRBJ2-3; maybe TRBD1 (5 bases). This sequence originates from a donor aged 50 or older with non-small cell lung cancer. The source was PBMCs, collected before or after stereotactic body radiation therapy (not recorded which). The CDR3 region has the DNA TGTGCCAGCAGCTTGGACACCCCCACAGATACGCAGTATTTT. It encodes CASSLDTPTDTQYF.